This entry concerns a single TCR beta chain. Its antigen remains unidentified. At the deep level, the assay was run. Assay used: immunoSEQ multiplex PCR; TCRdb lists only in-frame clones, some missing. The sample shows about 2.3 million clones, 85% to 95% of them seen only once. From germline, CDR1 is GTSNPN and CDR2 SVGIG (reference sequence). The V and J ends lost 3 bases and 3 bases, in that order; junction bases with no gene match: 8. The CDR3 extends over 14 amino acids. The data stem from a study of shared clonotypes between healthy human individuals. Study-level background: Sampling drew on donors who were a couple of women and a few men aged 18 to 49. Study observations and caveats: Around 5% was the fraction of naive CD4 clonotypes found shared across a few donors. Clonotype sharing among donors likely depends on sequencing depth.

The chain uses TRBV30 and TRBJ2-7; 7 bases are a match to TRBD2. This receptor was obtained from a man aged 18 to 35 in good health. Some clones in this sample may be carry-over from other donors' samples. Material: naive CD4+ T cells from PBMCs. The sample's subset: CD45RA+ positively selected. The CDR3 loop is CAWSQEWDYYEQYF. The CDR3 nucleotides are TGTGCCTGGAGCCAGGAGTGGGACTACTACGAGCAGTACTTC.